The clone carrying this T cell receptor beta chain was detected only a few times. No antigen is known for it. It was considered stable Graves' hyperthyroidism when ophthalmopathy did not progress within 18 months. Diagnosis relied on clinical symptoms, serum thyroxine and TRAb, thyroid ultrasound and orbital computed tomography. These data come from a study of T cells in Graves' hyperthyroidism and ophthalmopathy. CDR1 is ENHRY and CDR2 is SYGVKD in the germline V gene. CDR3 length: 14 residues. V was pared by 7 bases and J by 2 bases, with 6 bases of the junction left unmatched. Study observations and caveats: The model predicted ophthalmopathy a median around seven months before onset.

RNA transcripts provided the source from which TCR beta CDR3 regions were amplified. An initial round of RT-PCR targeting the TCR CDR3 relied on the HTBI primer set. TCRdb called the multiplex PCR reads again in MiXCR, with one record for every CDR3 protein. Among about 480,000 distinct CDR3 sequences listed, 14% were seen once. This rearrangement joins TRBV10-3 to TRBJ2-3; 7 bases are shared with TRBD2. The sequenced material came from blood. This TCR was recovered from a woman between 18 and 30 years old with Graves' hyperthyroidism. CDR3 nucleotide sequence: TGTGCCATCACCGAGCGGGGCCACACAGATACGCAGTATTTT. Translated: CAITERGHTDTQYF.